Sequencing of this T cell receptor (beta chain) was carried out in a study of T cells after yellow fever vaccination. Study-wide results and caveats: Primary-vaccination clones mostly resurfaced post-booster (under 98% CD4, 75% to 90% CD8).

At least ten counts were recorded for this clonotype. The antigen remains unidentified. Per the germline V gene, CDR1 is ENHRY and CDR2 is SYGVKD. V lost 7 bases and J lost 6, with 17 bases in between. There are 14 residues in the CDR3. UMIs were added to TCR cDNA along with a universal primer site when it was made by 5'RACE template switching. MiXCR was run by TCRdb on the 5' RACE reads, yielding one entry per CDR3 protein. This sample has tens of thousands of distinct CDR3 sequences, with 6.5% to 9% found just once. The origin of this receptor is a man aged 30-40 years who received the YFV17D yellow fever vaccine. The chain recombines TRBV10-3 with TRBJ2-3; D not certain. The starting material was CD8+ T cells sorted from PBMCs, obtained 15 days after the yellow fever booster vaccination. The chain's CDR3 is CAIKDPEYGDTQYF. CDR3 DNA: TGTGCCATCAAGGACCCCGAGTACGGCGATACGCAGTATTTT.